This T cell receptor (beta chain) was recorded in a study of T cell changes during pregnancy in multiple sclerosis. The sample holds one count of this clone. The protocol was immunoSEQ multiplex PCR, while the TCRdb copy is restricted to in-frame clones and leaves out a portion. This sample yields approximately 57,000 clones, of which approximately 90% are seen a single time; about 3.7% belongs to the top ten. Sequencing was performed on peripheral blood, taken after pregnancy. The clonotype was recovered from a female donor in good health, enrolled as a control in a pregnancy study.

Written as DNA, the CDR3 is TGTGCCAGCTCCAGAGGGACAGGGGGAGGTCAGCCCCAGCATTTT. This codes for CASSRGTGGGQPQHF. The genes are TRBV7-9 and TRBJ1-5, with 11 bases matching TRBD1. V was pared by 8 bases and J by 6 bases, with 9 bases of the junction left unmatched. The germline V gene has CDR1 SEHNR and CDR2 FQNEAQ (reference sequence). The CDR3 covers 15 residues.